These 3 T cell receptor beta chains originate from one sample sequenced in a study of Tregs in tolerant kidney transplant recipients. Clones were read by immunoSEQ multiplex PCR, and TCRdb kept only the in-frame ones, dropping some. The repertoire holds 54,000 or so clones, with around 93% as singletons. The nonmyeloablative bone marrow transplants came from related graft donors, with transient mixed chimerism. The sample was CD8+ T cells from blood (PBMCs), taken 24 months after the transplant. The receptor set was obtained from a human patient who received a combined kidney and bone marrow transplant. Some T cells may have come from the graft donor.

J is TRBJ2-7 and V is TRBV12-1; whether TRBD1, the table's D call, matches the DNA was not checked. TRBV12-1 represents a pseudogene. This CDR3 has 15 residues. CDR3 sequence reads: CASSFYAGTGTEQYF. CDR3 nucleotides: TGTGCCAGCAGCTTCTACGCCGGGACAGGGACCGAGCAGTACTTC.

V is TRBV6-4 and J is TRBJ1-5; the D is unclear. The V end lost 2 bases, the J end lost 5 bases, and 10 bases lay between the germline ends. The germline gives CDR1 MRHNA, CDR2 SNTAGT. The CDR3 is 14 amino acids. CDR3 residues: CASSDPGLYQPQHF. The CDR3 nucleotides are TGTGCCAGCAGTGACCCCGGACTGTATCAGCCCCAGCATTTT.

This clone was seen only once. The chain has TRBV9 and TRBJ2-2, with TRBD2 matching over 7 bases. The CDR3 length is 15 residues. Per the germline V gene, CDR1 is SGDLS and CDR2 is YYNGEE. J gave up 5 bases and V 4 bases, and 8 bases lay outside the gene matches. CDR3: CASSPWTSETGELFF. In DNA, the CDR3 is TGTGCCAGCAGCCCGTGGACTAGTGAGACCGGGGAGCTGTTTTTT.